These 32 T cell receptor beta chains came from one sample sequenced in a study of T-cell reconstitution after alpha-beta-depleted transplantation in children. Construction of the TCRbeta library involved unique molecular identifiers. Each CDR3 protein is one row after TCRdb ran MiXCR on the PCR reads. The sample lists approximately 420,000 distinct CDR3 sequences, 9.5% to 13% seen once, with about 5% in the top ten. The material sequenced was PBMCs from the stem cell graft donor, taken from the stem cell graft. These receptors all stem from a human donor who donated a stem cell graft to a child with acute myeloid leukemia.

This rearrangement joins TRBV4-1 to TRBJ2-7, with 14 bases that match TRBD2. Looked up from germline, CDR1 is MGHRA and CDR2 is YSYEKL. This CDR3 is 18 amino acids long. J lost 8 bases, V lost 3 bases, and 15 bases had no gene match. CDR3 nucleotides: TGCGCCAGCAGCCACCCGGGACTAGCGGGAGTTAGGATGCTACAGCAGTACTTC. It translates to CASSHPGLAGVRMLQQYF.

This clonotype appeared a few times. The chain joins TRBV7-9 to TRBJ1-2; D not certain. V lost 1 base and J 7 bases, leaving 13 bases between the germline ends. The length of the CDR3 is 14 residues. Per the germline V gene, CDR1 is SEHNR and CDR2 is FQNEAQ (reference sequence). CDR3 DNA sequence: TGTGCCAGCAGCTTAGTTCCCCAAGGGTTTGGCTACACCTTC. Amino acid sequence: CASSLVPQGFGYTF.

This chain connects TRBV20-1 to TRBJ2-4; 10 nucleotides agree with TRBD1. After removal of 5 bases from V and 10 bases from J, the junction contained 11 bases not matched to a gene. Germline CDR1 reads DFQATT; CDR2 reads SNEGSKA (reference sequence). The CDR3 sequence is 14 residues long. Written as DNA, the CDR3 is TGCAGTGCTCTGGACCGGGACAGGGGAGGAATTCAGTACTTC. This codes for CSALDRDRGGIQYF.

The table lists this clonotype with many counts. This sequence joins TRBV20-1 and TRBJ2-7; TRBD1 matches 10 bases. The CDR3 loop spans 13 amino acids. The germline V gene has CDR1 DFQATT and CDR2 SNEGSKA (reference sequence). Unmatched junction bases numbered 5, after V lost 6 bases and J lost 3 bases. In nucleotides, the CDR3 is TGCAGTGCATACGACAGGGGGCGCTACGAGCAGTACTTC. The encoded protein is CSAYDRGRYEQYF.

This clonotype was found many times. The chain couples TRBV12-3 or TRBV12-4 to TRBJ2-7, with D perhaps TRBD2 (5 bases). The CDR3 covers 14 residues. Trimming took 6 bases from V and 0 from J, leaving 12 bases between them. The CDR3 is CASRHRDLSYEQYF. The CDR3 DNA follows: TGTGCCAGCAGACACCGGGATCTCTCCTACGAGCAGTACTTC.

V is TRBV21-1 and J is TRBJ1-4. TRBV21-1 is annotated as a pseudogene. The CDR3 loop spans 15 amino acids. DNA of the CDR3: TGTGCCAGCAGCAGCCTCGGCGGAGTTAATGAAAAACTGTTTTTT. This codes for CASSSLGGVNEKLFF.

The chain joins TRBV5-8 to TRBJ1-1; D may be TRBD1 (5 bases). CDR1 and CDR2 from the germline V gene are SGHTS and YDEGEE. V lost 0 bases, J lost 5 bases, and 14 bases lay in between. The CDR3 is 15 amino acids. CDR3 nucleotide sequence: TGTGCCAGCAGCTTGGTGGGCAGGGAAGAGACTGAAGCTTTCTTT. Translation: CASSLVGREETEAFF.

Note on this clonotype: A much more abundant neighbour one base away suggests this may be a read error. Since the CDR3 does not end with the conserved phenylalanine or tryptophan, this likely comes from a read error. The CDR3 coding sequence is TGTGCCAGCAGCTTATTGGTAGCGGGGACCGGGGAGCTGTTTCTT. Translated, it gives CASSLLVAGTGELFL. The chain joins TRBV7-2 to TRBJ2-2; 8 bases align to TRBD2. Germline lookup yields CDR1 SGHTA and CDR2 FQGNSA. With 2 bases clipped from V and 5 bases from J, the junction kept 4 bases outside the gene matches. The CDR3 is made up of 15 amino acids.

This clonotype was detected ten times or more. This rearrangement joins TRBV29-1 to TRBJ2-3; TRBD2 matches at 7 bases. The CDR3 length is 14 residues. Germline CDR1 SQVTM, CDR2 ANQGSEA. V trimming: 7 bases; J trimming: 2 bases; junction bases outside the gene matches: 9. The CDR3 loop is CSASAGELTDTQYF. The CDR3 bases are TGCAGCGCCTCTGCGGGGGAGCTCACAGATACGCAGTATTTT.

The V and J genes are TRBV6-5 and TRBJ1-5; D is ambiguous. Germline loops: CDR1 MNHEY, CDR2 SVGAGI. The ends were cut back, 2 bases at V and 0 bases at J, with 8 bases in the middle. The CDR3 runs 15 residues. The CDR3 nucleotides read TGTGCCAGCAGTTACAACGGGAATAGCAATCAGCCCCAGCATTTT. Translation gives CASSYNGNSNQPQHF.

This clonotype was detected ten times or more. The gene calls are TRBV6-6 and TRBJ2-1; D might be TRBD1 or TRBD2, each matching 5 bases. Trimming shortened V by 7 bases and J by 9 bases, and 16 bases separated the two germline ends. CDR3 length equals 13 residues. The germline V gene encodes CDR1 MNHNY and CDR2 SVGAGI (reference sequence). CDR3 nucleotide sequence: TGTGCCAGCAAACACGGGACGGGTCTTGAGCAGTTCTTC. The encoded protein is CASKHGTGLEQFF.

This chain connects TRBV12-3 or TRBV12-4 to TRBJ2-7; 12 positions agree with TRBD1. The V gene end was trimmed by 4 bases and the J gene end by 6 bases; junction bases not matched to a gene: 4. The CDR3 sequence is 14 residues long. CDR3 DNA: TGTGCCAGCAGTTACGGGACAGGGGGCTCCGAGCAGTACGTC. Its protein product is CASSYGTGGSEQYV.

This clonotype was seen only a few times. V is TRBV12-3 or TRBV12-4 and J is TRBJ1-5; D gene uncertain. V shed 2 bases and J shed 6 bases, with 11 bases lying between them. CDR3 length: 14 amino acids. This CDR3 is CASSLWGGGQPQHF. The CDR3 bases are TGTGCCAGCAGTTTATGGGGAGGAGGTCAGCCCCAGCATTTT.

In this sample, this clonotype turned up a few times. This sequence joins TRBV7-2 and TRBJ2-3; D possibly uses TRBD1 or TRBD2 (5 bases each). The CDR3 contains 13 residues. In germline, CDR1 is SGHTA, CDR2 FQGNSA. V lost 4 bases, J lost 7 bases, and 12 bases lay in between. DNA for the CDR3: TGTGCCAGCAGCTCCGGGGCGATTAATACGCAGTATTTT. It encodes CASSSGAINTQYF.

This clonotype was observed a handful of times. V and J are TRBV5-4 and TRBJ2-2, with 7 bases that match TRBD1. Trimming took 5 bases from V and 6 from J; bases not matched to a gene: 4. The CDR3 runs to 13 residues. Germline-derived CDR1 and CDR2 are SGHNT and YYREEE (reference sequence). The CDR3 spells CASRSTGSGELFF. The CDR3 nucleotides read TGTGCCAGCAGGTCGACAGGGTCCGGGGAGCTGTTTTTT.

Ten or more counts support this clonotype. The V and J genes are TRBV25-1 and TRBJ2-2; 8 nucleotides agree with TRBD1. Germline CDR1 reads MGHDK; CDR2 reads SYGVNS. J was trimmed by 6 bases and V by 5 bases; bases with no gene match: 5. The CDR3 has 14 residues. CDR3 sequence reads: CASSLAGGSGELFF. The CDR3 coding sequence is TGTGCCAGCAGTCTGGCAGGGGGCTCCGGGGAGCTGTTTTTT.

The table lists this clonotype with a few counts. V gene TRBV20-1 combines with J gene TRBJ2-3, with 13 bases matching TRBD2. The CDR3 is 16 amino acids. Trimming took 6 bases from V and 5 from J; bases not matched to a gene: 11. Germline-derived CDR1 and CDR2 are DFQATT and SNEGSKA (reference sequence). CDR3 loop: CSALVLAGGQIDTQYF. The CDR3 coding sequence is TGCAGTGCCCTCGTACTAGCGGGGGGGCAGATAGATACGCAGTATTTT.

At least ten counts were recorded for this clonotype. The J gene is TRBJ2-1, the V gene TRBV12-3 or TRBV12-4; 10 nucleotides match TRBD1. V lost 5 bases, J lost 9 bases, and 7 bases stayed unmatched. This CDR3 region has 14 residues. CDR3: CASSLDRGFGEQFF. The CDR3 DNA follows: TGTGCCAGCAGTCTGGACAGGGGGTTTGGTGAGCAGTTCTTC.

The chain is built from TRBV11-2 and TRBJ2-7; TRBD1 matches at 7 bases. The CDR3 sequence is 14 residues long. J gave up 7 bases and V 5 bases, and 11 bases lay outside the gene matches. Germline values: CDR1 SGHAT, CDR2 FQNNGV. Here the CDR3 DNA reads TGTGCCAGCAGCCGCCATTCACAGGGGAGTGAGCAGTACGTC. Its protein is CASSRHSQGSEQYV.

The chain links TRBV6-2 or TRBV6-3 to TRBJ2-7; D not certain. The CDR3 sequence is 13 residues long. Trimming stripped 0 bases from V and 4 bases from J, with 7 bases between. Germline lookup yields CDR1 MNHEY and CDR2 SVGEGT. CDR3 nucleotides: TGTGCCAGCAGTTACTCGCTCACGTACGAGCAGTACGTC. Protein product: CASSYSLTYEQYV.

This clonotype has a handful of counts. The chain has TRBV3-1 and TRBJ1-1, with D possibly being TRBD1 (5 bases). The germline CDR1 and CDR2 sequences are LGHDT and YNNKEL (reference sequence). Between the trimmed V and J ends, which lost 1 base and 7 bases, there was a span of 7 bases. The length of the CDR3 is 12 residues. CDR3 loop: CASSQVGGEAFF. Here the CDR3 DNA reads TGTGCCAGCAGCCAAGTTGGGGGTGAAGCTTTCTTT.

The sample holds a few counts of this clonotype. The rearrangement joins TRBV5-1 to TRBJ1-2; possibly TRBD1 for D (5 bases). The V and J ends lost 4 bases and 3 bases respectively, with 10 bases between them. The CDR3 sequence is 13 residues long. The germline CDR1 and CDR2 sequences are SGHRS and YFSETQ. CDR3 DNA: TGCGCCAGCAGCACAGGACTGGACTATGGCTACACCTTC. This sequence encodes CASSTGLDYGYTF.

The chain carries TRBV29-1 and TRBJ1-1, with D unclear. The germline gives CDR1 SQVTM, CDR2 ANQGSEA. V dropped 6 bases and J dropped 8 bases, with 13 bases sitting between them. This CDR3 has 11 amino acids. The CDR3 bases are TGCAGCGTCATCCAGAAGACGGAAGCTTTCTTT. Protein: CSVIQKTEAFF.

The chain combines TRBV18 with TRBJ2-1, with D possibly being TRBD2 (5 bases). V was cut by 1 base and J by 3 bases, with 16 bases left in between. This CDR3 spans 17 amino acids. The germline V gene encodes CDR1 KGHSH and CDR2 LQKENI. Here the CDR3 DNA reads TGTGCCAGCTCACCACGGGTTGGGCGAGGAGGCTACAATGAGCAGTTCTTC. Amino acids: CASSPRVGRGGYNEQFF.

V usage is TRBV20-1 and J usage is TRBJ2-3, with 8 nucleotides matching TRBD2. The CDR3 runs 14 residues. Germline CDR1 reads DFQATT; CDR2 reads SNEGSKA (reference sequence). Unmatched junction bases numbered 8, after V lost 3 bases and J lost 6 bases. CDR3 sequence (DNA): TGCAGTGCTAGTGTGTTAGCGGGAACGGATACGCAGTATTTT. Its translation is CSASVLAGTDTQYF.

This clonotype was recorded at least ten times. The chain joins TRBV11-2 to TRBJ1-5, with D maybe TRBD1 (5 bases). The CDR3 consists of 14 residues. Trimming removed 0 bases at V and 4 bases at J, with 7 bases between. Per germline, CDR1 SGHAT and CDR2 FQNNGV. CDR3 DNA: TGTGCCAGCAGCTTAGAACAGGCTAATCAGCCCCAGCATTTT. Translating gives CASSLEQANQPQHF.

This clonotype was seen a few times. The CDR3 here is CATSSGWSGNTIYF. The CDR3 region has the DNA TGTGCCACCAGCAGTGGGTGGTCTGGAAACACCATATATTTT. The V and J genes are TRBV15 and TRBJ1-3; D not resolved. The V and J ends lost 3 bases and 1 base respectively, with 7 bases between them. This CDR3 contains 14 residues. Looked up from germline, CDR1 is LNHNV and CDR2 is YYDKDF (reference sequence).

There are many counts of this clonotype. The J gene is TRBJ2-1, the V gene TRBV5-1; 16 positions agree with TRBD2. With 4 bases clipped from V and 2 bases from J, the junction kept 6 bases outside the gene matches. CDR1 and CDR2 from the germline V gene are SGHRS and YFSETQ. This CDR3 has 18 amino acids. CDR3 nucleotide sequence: TGCGCCAGCAGCGGGGGACTAGCGGGAGGGCGCCCCTACAATGAGCAGTTCTTC. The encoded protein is CASSGGLAGGRPYNEQFF.

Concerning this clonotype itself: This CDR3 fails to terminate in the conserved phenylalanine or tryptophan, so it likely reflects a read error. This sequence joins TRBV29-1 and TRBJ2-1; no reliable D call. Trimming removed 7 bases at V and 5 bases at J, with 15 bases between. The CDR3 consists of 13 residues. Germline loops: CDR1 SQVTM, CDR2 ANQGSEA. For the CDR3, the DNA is TGCAGCGCATTTGGCAGCTTAAACAATGAGCAGTTCCTC. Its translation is CSAFGSLNNEQFL.

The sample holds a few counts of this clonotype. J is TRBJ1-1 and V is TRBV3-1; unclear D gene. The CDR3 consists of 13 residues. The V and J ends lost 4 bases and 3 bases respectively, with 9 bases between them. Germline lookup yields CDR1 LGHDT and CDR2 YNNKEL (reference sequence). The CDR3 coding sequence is TGTGCCAGCAGCCTGCAATCGGACACTGAAGCTTTCTTT. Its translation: CASSLQSDTEAFF.

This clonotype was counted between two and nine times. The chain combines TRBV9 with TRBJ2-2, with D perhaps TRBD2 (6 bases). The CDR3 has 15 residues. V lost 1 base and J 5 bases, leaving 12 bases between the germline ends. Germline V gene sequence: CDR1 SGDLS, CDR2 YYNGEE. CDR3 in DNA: TGTGCCAGCAGCGTAAGGGAGGAAGGGACCGGGGAGCTGTTTTTT. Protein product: CASSVREEGTGELFF.

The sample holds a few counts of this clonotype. As DNA, the CDR3 is TGTGCCAGCAGCTCGTATACTGGACAGGGGACTGAAGCTTTCTTT. It is translated as CASSSYTGQGTEAFF. This chain links TRBV7-8 with TRBJ1-1; 9 bases are a match to TRBD1. Germline CDR1 is SGHVS and CDR2 is FQNEAQ. V trimming: 4 bases; J trimming: 5 bases; junction bases outside the gene matches: 8. The CDR3 has 15 residues.